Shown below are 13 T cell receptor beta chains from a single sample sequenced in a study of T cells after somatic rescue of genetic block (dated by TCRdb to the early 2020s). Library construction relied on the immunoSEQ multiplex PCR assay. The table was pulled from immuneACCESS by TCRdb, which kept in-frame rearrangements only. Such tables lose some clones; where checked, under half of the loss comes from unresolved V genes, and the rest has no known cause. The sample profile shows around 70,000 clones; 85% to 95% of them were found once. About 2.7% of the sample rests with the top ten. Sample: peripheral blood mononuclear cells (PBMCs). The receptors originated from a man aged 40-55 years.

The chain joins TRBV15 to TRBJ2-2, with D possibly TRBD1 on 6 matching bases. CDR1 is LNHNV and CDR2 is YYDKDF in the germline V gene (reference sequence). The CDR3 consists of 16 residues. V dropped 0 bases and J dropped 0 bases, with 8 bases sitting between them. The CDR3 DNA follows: TGTGCCACCAGCAGAGAAGACAGGACGAACACCGGGGAGCTGTTTTTT. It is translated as CATSREDRTNTGELFF.

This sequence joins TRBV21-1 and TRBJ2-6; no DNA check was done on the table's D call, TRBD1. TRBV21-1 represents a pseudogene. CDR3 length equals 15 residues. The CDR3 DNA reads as TGTGCCAGCAGCAAAGGGACATCTGGGGCCAACGTCCTGACTTTC. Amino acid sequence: CASSKGTSGANVLTF.

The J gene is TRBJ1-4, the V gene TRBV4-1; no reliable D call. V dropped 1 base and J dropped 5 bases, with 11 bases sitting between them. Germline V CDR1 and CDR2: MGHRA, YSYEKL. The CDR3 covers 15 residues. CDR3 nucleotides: TGCGCCAGCAGCCAAGTCGGCAGACCGAATGAAAAACTGTTTTTT. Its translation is CASSQVGRPNEKLFF.

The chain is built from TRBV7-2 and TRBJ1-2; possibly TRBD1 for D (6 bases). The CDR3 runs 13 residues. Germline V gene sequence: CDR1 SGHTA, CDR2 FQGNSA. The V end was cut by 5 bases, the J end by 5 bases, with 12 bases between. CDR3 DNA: TGTGCCAGCAGCCCGACAGGAGATTATGGCTACACCTTC. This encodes CASSPTGDYGYTF.

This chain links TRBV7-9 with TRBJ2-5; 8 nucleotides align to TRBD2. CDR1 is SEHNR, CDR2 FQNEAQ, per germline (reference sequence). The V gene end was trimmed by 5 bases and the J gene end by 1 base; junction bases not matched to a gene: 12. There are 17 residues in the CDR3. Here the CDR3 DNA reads TGTGCCAGCAGCCTTGGGTACGGGACTAGTCGCCAAGAGACCCAGTACTTC. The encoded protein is CASSLGYGTSRQETQYF.

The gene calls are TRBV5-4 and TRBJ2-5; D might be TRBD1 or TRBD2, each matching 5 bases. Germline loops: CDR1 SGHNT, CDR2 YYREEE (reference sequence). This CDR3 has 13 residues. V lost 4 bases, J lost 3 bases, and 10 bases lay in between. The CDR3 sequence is CASSPGLKETQYF. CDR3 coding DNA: TGTGCCAGCAGCCCGGGGCTTAAAGAGACCCAGTACTTC.

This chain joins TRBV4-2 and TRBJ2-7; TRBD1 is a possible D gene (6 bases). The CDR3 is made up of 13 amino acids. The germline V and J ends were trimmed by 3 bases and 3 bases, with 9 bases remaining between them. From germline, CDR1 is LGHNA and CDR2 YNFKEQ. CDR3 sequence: CASSQGALYEQYF. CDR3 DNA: TGTGCCAGCAGCCAGGGGGCGCTCTACGAGCAGTACTTC.

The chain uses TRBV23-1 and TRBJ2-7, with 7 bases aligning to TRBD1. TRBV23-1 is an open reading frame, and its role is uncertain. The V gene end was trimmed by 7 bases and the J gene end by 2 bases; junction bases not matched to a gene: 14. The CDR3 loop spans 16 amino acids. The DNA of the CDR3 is TGCGCCAGCATTTCCCCCACGTGGGACAGCCCCTACGAGCAGTACTTC. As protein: CASISPTWDSPYEQYF.

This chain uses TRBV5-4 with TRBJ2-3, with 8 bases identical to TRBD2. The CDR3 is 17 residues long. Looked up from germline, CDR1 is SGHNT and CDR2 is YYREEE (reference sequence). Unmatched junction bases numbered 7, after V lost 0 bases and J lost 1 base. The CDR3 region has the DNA TGTGCCAGCAGCTTGGCCAAGATGCGGGGGGGCACAGATACGCAGTATTTT. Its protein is CASSLAKMRGGTDTQYF.

The CDR3 DNA sequence: TGTGCCTGGAGTGTTGAGGGTTCCACCGGGGAGCTGTTTTTT. It is translated as CAWSVEGSTGELFF. The rearrangement joins TRBV30 to TRBJ2-2; weak D call: TRBD2 (5 bases). The CDR3 length is 14 residues. The germline gives CDR1 GTSNPN, CDR2 SVGIG (reference sequence). The ends were cut back, 0 bases at V and 4 bases at J, with 9 bases in the middle.

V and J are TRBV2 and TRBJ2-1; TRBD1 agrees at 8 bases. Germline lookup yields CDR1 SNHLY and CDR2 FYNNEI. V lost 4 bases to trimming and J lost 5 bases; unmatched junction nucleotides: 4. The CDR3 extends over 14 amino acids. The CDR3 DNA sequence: TGTGCCAGCAGTGTCCAGGGGGCGGACAATGAGCAGTTCTTC. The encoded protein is CASSVQGADNEQFF. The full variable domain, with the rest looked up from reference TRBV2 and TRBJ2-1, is EPEVTQTPSHQVTQMGQEVILRCVPISNHLYFYWYRQILGQKVEFLVSFYNNEISEKSEIFDDQFSVERPDGSNFTLKIRSTKLEDSAMYFCASSVQGADNEQFFGPGTRLTVL.

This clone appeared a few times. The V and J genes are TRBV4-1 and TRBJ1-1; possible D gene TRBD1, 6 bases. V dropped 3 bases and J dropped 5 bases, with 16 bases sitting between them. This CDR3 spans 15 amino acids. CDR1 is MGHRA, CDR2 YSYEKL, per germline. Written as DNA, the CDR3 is TGCGCCAGCAGCCACGCCGACAGGAAGGGAACTGAAGCTTTCTTT. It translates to CASSHADRKGTEAFF.

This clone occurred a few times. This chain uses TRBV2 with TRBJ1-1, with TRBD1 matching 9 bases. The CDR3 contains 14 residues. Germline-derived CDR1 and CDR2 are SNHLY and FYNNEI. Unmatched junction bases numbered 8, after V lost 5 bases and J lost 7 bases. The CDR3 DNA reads TGTGCCAGCAGTCGACAGGGGGAGCTAAATGAAGCTTTCTTT. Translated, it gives CASSRQGELNEAFF.